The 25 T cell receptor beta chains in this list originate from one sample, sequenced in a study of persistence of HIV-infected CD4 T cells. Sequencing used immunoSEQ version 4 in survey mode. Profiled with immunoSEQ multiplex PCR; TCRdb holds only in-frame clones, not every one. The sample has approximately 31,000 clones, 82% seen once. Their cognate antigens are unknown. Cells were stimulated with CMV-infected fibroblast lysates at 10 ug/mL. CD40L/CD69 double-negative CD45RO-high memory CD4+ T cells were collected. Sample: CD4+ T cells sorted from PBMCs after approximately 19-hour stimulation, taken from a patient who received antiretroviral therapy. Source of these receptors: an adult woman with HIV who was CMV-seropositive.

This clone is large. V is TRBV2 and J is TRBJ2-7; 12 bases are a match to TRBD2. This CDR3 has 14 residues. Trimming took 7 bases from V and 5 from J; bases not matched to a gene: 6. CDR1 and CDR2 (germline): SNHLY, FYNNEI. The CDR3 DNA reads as TGTGCCAGCACCGACACTAGCGGGGGGCACGAGCAGTACTTC. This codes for CASTDTSGGHEQYF.

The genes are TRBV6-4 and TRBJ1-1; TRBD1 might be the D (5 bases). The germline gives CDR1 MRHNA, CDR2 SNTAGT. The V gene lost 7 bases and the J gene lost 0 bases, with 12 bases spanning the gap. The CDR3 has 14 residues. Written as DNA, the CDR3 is TGTGCCAGCATCCCGGGACTCCTGAACACTGAAGCTTTCTTT. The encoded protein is CASIPGLLNTEAFF.

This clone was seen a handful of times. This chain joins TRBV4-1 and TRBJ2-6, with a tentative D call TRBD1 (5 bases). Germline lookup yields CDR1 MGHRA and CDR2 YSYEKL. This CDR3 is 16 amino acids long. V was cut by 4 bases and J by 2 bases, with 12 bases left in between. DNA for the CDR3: TGCGCCAGCAGCCCTCTATTGACAGCTGGGGCCAACGTCCTGACTTTC. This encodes CASSPLLTAGANVLTF.

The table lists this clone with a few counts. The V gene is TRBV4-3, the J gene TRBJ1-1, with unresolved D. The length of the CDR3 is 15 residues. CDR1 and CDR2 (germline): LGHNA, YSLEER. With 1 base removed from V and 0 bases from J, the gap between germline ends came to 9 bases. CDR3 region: CASSQADRMNTEAFF. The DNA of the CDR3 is TGCGCCAGCAGCCAAGCGGACCGAATGAACACTGAAGCTTTCTTT.

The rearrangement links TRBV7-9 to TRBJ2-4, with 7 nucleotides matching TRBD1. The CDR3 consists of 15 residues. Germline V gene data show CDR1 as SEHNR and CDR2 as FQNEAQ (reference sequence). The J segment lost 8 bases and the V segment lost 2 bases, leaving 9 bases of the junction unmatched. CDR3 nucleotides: TGTGCCAGCAGCTTATTGACAGGGATGTTGGACATTCAGTACTTC. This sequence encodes CASSLLTGMLDIQYF.

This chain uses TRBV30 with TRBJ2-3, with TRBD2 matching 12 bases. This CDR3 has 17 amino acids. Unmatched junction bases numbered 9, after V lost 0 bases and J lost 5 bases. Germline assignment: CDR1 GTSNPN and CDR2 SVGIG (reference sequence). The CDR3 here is CAWSVRTSGGRGDTQYF. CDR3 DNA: TGTGCCTGGAGTGTGAGAACTAGCGGGGGGCGGGGAGATACGCAGTATTTT. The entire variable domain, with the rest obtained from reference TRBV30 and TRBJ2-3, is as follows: SQTIHQWPATLVQPVGSPLSLECTVEGTSNPNLYWYRQAAGRGLQLLFYSVGIGQISSEVPQNLSASRPQDRQFILSSKKLLLSDSGFYLCAWSVRTSGGRGDTQYFGPGTRLTVL.

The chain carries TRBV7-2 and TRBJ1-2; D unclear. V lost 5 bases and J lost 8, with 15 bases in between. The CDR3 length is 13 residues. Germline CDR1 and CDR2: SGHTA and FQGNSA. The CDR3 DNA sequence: TGTGCCAGCAGCCCTCCGGTGGGGAGGGGCTACACCTTC. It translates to CASSPPVGRGYTF.

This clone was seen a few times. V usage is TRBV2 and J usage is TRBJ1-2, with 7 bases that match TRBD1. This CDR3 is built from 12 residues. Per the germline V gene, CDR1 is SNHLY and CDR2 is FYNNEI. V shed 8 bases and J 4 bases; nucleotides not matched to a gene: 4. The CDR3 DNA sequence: TGTGCCAGCCGTACAGGGGTCTATGGCTACACCTTC. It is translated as CASRTGVYGYTF.

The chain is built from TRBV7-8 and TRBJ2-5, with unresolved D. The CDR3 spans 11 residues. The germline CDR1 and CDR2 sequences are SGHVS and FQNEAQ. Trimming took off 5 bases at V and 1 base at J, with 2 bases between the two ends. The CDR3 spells CASSPQETQYF. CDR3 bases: TGTGCCAGCAGCCCCCAAGAGACCCAGTACTTC.

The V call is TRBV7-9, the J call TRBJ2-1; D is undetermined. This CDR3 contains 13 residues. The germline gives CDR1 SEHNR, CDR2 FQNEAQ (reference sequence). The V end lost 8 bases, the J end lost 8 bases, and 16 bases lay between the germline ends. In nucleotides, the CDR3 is TGTGCCAGCTCCCTTAGCAGGAGAGATGAGCAGTTCTTC. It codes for CASSLSRRDEQFF.

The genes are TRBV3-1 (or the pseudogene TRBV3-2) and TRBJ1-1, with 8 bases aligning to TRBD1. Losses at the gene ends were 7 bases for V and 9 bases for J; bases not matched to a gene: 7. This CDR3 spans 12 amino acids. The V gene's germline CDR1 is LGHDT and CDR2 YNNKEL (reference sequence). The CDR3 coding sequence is TGTGCCAGCATCCATAGGACAGGGAAAGCTTTCTTT. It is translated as CASIHRTGKAFF.

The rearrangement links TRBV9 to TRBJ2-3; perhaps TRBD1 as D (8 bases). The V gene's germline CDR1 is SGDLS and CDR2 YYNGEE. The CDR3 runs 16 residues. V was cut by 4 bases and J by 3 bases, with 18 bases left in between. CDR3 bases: TGTGCCAGCAGCACAGGGGGGGGACGGTGGACAGATACGCAGTATTTT. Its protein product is CASSTGGGRWTDTQYF.

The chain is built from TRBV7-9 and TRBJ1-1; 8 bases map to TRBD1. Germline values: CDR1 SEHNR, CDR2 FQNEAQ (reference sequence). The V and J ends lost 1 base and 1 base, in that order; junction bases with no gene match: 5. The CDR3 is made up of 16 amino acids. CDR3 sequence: CASSLGEGTGNTEAFF. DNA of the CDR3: TGTGCCAGCAGCTTAGGAGAGGGGACAGGGAACACTGAAGCTTTCTTT. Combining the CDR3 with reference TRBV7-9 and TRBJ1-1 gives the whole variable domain DTGVSQNPRHKITKRGQNVTFRCDPISEHNRLYWYRQTLGQGPEFLTYFQNEAQLEKSRLLSDRFSAERPKGSFSTLEIQRTEQGDSAMYLCASSLGEGTGNTEAFFGQGTRLTVV.

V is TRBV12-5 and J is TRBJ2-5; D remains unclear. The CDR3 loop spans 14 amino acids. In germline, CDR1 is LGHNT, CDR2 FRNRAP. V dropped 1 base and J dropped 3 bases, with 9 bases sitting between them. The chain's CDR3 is CASGLEPEEETQYF. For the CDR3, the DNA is TGTGCTAGTGGTTTGGAGCCTGAGGAAGAGACCCAGTACTTC. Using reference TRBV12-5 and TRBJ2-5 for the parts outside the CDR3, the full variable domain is DARVTQTPRHKVTEMGQEVTMRCQPILGHNTVFWYRQTMMQGLELLAYFRNRAPLDDSGMPKDRFSAEMPDATLATLKIQPSEPRDSAVYFCASGLEPEEETQYFGPGTRLLVL.

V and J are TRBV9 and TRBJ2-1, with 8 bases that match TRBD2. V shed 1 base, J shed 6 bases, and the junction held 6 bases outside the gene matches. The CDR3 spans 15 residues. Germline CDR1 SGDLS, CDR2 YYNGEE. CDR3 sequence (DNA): TGTGCCAGCAGCGTATCAAGCGGGGGAGGCAATGAGCAGTTCTTC. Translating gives CASSVSSGGGNEQFF.

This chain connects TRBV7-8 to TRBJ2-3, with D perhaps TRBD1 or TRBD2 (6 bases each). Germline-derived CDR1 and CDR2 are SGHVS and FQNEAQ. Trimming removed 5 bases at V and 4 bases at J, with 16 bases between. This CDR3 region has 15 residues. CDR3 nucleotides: TGTGCCAGCAGCCCCCGAGAGGGGGGCGCAGATACGCAGTATTTT. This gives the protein CASSPREGGADTQYF.

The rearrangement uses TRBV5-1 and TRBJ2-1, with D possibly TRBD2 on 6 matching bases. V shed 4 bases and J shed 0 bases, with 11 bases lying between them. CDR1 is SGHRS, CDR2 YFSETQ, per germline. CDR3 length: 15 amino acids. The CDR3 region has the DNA TGCGCCAGCAGCGCGGAGGGCCTCTCCTACAATGAGCAGTTCTTC. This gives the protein CASSAEGLSYNEQFF.

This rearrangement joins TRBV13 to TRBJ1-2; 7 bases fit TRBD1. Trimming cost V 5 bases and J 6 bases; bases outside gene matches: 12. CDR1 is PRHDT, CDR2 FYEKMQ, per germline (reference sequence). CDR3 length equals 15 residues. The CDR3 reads CASSQLAGGLDGYTF. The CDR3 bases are TGTGCCAGCAGCCAACTTGCAGGGGGTCTCGATGGCTACACCTTC.

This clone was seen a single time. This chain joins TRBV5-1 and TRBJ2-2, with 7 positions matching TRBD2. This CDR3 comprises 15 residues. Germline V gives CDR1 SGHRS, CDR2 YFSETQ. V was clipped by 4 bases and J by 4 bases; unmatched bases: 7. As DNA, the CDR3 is TGCGCCAGCAGCCTCGACGGGGGGAGCACCGGGGAGCTGTTTTTT. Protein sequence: CASSLDGGSTGELFF.

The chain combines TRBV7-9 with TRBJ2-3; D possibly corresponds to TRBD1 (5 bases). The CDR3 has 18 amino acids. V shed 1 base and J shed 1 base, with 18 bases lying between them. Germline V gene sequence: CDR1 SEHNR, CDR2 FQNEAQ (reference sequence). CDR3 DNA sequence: TGTGCCAGCAGCTTAGGGGGTAGGGGCAGACGCGGCACAGATACGCAGTATTTT. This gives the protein CASSLGGRGRRGTDTQYF.

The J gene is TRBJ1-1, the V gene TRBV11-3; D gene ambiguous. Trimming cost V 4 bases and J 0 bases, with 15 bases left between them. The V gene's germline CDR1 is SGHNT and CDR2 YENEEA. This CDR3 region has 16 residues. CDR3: CASSSRRRALNTEAFF. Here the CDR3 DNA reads TGTGCCAGCAGCTCGAGACGGCGCGCCCTGAACACTGAAGCTTTCTTT.

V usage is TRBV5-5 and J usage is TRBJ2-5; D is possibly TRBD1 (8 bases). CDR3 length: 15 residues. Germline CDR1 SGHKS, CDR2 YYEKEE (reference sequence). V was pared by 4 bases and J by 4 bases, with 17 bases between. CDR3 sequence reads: CASSAEDREGETQYF. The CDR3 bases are TGTGCCAGCAGCGCCGAGGACAGGGAGGGAGAGACCCAGTACTTC.

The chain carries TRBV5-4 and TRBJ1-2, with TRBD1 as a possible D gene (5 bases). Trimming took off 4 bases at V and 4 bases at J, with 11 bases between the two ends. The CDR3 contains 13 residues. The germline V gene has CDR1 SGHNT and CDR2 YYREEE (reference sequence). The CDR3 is CASSPDNSYGYTF. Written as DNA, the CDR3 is TGTGCCAGCAGCCCGGACAACAGCTATGGCTACACCTTC.

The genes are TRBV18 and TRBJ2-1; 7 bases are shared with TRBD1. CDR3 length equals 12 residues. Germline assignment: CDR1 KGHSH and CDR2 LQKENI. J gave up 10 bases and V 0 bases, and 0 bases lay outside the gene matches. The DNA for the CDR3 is TGTGCCAGCTCACCACCGGGACAGGAGCAGTTCTTC. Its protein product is CASSPPGQEQFF.

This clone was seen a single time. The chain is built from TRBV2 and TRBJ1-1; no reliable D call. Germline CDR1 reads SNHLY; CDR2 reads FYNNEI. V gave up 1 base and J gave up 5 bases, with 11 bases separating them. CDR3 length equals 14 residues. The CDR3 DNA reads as TGTGCCAGCAGTGAAGGAGGAGGATGGACTGAAGCTTTCTTT. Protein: CASSEGGGWTEAFF.